The following is a T cell receptor beta chain sequence with its context. The data are from a study of shared clonotypes between healthy human individuals. Produced via immunoSEQ multiplex PCR; TCRdb's table is partial and in-frame only. The sample includes around 510,000 clones, around 81% seen only once; the top ten take 12%. Sequencing was done on a sample of PBMCs. The TCR comes from a woman aged 40-49 years in good health. Some clones in this sample may be carry-over from other donors' samples.

The CDR3 here is CASSLSRGSGEKLFF. The DNA for the CDR3 is TGCGCCAGCAGCCTAAGTAGGGGGTCGGGTGAAAAACTGTTTTTT. J is TRBJ1-4 and V is TRBV5-1; possible D gene TRBD1, 6 bases. The V end was cut by 4 bases, the J end by 7 bases, with 17 bases between. This CDR3 region has 15 residues. The germline gives CDR1 SGHRS, CDR2 YFSETQ.